The subject of this entry is one TCR beta chain. The antigen is unknown. This CDR3 is built from 14 residues. Germline V CDR1 and CDR2: SEHNR, FQNEAQ (reference sequence). Trimming stripped 4 bases from V and 3 bases from J, with 12 bases between. The sample belongs to a study of vaccination effects on CD4 cells after COVID-19. The study's findings and limits: Late in the post-vaccination period, infection-induced and vaccine-induced clones underwent marked clonal contraction.

Produced via immunoSEQ multiplex PCR; TCRdb's table is partial and in-frame only. The top ten hold about 2.9% of the sample, which has about 37,000 clones, 65% to 85% seen once. Scientists isolated CD4+ T cells after an approximately 11-day culture period ended. Vaccinees lacked prior SARS-CoV-2 infection and tested negative for nucleocapsid antibodies. Sequenced material: CD4+ T cells from PBMCs cultured without peptide, taken before COVID-19 vaccination. This TCR came from a human donor who received a COVID-19 vaccine. The chain recombines TRBV7-9 with TRBJ1-2; the D gene is possibly TRBD1 (6 bases). As DNA, the CDR3 is TGTGCCAGCAGCTGGGGGACAATTGACTATGGCTACACCTTC. Translating it yields CASSWGTIDYGYTF.